The clone carrying this T cell receptor (beta chain) was detected ten times or more. Its cognate antigen is unknown. These data come from a study of T cell repertoires in cytomegalovirus infection. Across the study: Based on public TCR beta signatures, there were indications of CMV infection and of a matching HLA type.

TCRdb ran MiXCR on the reads and lists one entry per CDR3 protein. The profile shows over 250,000 distinct CDR3 sequences, 22% of them singletons. This CDR3 has 16 residues. Deletions cut 0 bases from V and 0 bases from J, with 9 bases between. Germline-derived CDR1 and CDR2 are LGHNA and YSLEER. The source is a human donor in good health (CMV status not recorded). Some clones in this sample may be carry-over from other donors' samples. The chain joins TRBV4-3 to TRBJ1-3; a possible D gene is TRBD1 (5 bases). This specimen consisted of cultured PBMCs, obtained from culture after CMV antigen stimulation. CDR3: CASSQEAGHSGNTIYF. The CDR3 DNA is TGCGCCAGCAGCCAAGAGGCAGGGCACTCTGGAAACACCATATATTTT.